One T cell receptor beta chain is described in this entry. The time point here: blood at routine non-recurrence follow-up after resection. Germline V gives CDR1 DFQATT, CDR2 SNEGSKA (reference sequence). The CDR3 consists of 13 residues. The entry originates in a study of spatial heterogeneity in lung cancer. Study as a whole: Patients with untreated early-stage non-small cell lung cancer, numbering 72, were the donors. Raw sequencing reads included, on average, more than ten appearances of each unique TCR and UMI combination.

In TCRdb, the 5' RACE reads were re-called with MiXCR into one record per CDR3 protein. The repertoire holds under 75,000 distinct CDR3 sequences, with around 9.3% as singletons. Source: PBMCs, taken at follow-up. This TCR was sampled from a female donor with early-stage non-small cell lung cancer. The chain joins TRBV20-1 to TRBJ2-2; D unclear. CDR3 sequence: CSSPRSSTGELFF. The CDR3 DNA reads TGCAGCTCCCCCCGGTCGAGCACCGGGGAGCTGTTTTTT.